The rows below give T cell receptor beta chains drawn from one sample of a study of cytomegalovirus exposure and HLA in healthy donors. Clones were read by immunoSEQ multiplex PCR, and TCRdb kept only the in-frame ones, dropping some. The data contain 200,000 to 250,000 clones, approximately 81% of them singletons. The sample comprised PBMCs. The receptors derive from a man aged 25 to 40 in good health and CMV-seronegative. The CDR3 runs from the conserved cysteine through the conserved F or W. The D gene is left open where the match is weak. Rows may omit the clone size; those that give it use once, few, many or a size class.

clone_size: NA; j_call: TRBJ2-2; d_call: TRBD2; v_call: TRBV28; cdr3_aa: CASSLRGLAGVSTGELFF; cdr3_nt: TGTGCCAGCAGTTTAAGGGGACTAGCGGGGGTTAGCACCGGGGAGCTGTTTTTT
clone_size: NA; j_call: TRBJ1-5; d_call: NA; v_call: TRBV19; cdr3_aa: CASSMPGHQPQHF; cdr3_nt: TGTGCCAGTAGTATGCCAGGGCATCAGCCCCAGCATTTT
clone_size: NA; j_call: TRBJ2-7; d_call: NA; v_call: TRBV5-6; cdr3_aa: CASSPPGPGNEQYF; cdr3_nt: TGTGCCAGCAGCCCACCAGGTCCAGGCAACGAGCAGTACTTC
clone_size: few; j_call: TRBJ1-5; d_call: TRBD1; v_call: TRBV29-1; cdr3_aa: CSVGGDRSTQPQHF; cdr3_nt: TGCAGCGTTGGAGGGGACAGGAGCACTCAGCCCCAGCATTTT
clone_size: NA; j_call: TRBJ1-2; d_call: NA; v_call: TRBV7-3; cdr3_aa: CASSSQGNGYTF; cdr3_nt: TGTGCCAGCAGCTCGCAGGGGAATGGCTACACCTTC
clone_size: NA; j_call: TRBJ2-5; d_call: NA; v_call: TRBV7-2; cdr3_aa: CASSMSPRETQYF; cdr3_nt: TGTGCCAGCAGCATGTCCCCGAGAGAGACCCAGTACTTC
clone_size: NA; j_call: TRBJ1-2; d_call: NA; v_call: TRBV11-2; cdr3_aa: CASSFSRRTNYGYTF; cdr3_nt: TGTGCCAGCAGCTTCTCCAGAAGAACTAACTATGGCTACACCTTC
clone_size: NA; j_call: TRBJ1-3; d_call: NA; v_call: TRBV4-1; cdr3_aa: CASSQDLVAGNTIYF; cdr3_nt: TGCGCCAGCAGCCAAGATCTTGTTGCGGGCAACACCATATATTTT
clone_size: NA; j_call: TRBJ1-6; d_call: TRBD1; v_call: TRBV28; cdr3_aa: CASSLEFDRGLESPLHF; cdr3_nt: TGTGCCAGCAGTTTGGAGTTCGACAGGGGGCTGGAATCACCCCTCCACTTT
clone_size: NA; j_call: TRBJ2-5; d_call: NA; v_call: TRBV4-2; cdr3_aa: CASSQDLQRTQYF; cdr3_nt: TGTGCCAGCAGCCAAGATCTACAGAGGACCCAGTACTTC
clone_size: NA; j_call: TRBJ1-1; d_call: NA; v_call: TRBV7-9; cdr3_aa: CASSFAGFAEAFF; cdr3_nt: TGTGCCAGCAGCTTTGCAGGATTCGCTGAAGCTTTCTTT
clone_size: NA; j_call: TRBJ2-7; d_call: NA; v_call: TRBV5-1; cdr3_aa: CASSRREGYEQYF; cdr3_nt: TGCGCCAGCAGCAGACGGGAAGGCTACGAGCAGTACTTC
clone_size: NA; j_call: TRBJ2-7; d_call: NA; v_call: TRBV6-1; cdr3_aa: CASSEATQSYEQYF; cdr3_nt: TGTGCCAGCAGTGAAGCGACTCAATCCTACGAGCAGTACTTC
clone_size: NA; j_call: TRBJ2-5; d_call: NA; v_call: TRBV6-6; cdr3_aa: CASSDQAGVTETQYF; cdr3_nt: TGTGCCAGCAGCGACCAGGCAGGGGTCACGGAGACCCAGTACTTC
clone_size: NA; j_call: TRBJ1-1; d_call: NA; v_call: TRBV7-9; cdr3_aa: CASSVPGLRTEAFF; cdr3_nt: TGTGCCAGCAGCGTCCCCGGGTTGAGGACTGAAGCTTTCTTT
clone_size: once; j_call: TRBJ2-1; d_call: TRBD2; v_call: TRBV13; cdr3_aa: CASNPAGGTSSYNEQFF; cdr3_nt: TGTGCCAGCAACCCCGCCGGGGGGACCTCCTCCTACAATGAGCAGTTCTTC
clone_size: NA; j_call: TRBJ1-1; d_call: NA; v_call: TRBV6-1; cdr3_aa: CASSERKRGGLFGGTEAFF; cdr3_nt: TGTGCCAGCAGTGAAAGGAAGCGGGGTGGCCTTTTTGGGGGCACTGAAGCTTTCTTT
clone_size: NA; j_call: TRBJ1-2; d_call: NA; v_call: TRBV6-1; cdr3_aa: CASSEQGRRGYTF; cdr3_nt: TGTGCCAGCAGTGAACAGGGAAGAAGGGGCTACACCTTC
clone_size: NA; j_call: TRBJ1-2; d_call: TRBD1; v_call: TRBV9; cdr3_aa: CASSVRNSTGLRGGYTF; cdr3_nt: TGTGCCAGCAGCGTTCGCAATTCGACAGGGCTACGCGGAGGCTACACCTTC
clone_size: NA; j_call: TRBJ2-5; d_call: NA; v_call: TRBV6-1; cdr3_aa: CASSLAGRETQYF; cdr3_nt: TGTGCCAGCAGTCTTGCAGGGCGGGAGACCCAGTACTTC
clone_size: NA; j_call: TRBJ2-5; d_call: NA; v_call: TRBV7-9; cdr3_aa: CASSATGASETQYF; cdr3_nt: TGTGCCAGCAGCGCAACGGGAGCATCGGAGACCCAGTACTTC
clone_size: NA; j_call: TRBJ2-5; d_call: NA; v_call: TRBV14; cdr3_aa: CASSQYVAKQETQYF; cdr3_nt: TGTGCCAGCAGCCAATACGTGGCCAAGCAAGAGACCCAGTACTTC
clone_size: once; j_call: TRBJ1-1; d_call: NA; v_call: TRBV5-8; cdr3_aa: CASSPDRGMNTEAFF; cdr3_nt: TGTGCCAGCAGCCCGGACAGAGGAATGAACACTGAAGCTTTCTTT
clone_size: once; j_call: TRBJ2-7; d_call: NA; v_call: TRBV7-2; cdr3_aa: CASSFDSYEQYF; cdr3_nt: TGTGCCAGCAGCTTTGACAGTTACGAGCAGTACTTC
clone_size: NA; j_call: TRBJ2-6; d_call: NA; v_call: TRBV5-1; cdr3_aa: CASSPPVNPGANVLTF; cdr3_nt: TGCGCCAGCAGCCCCCCGGTAAACCCTGGGGCCAACGTCCTGACTTTC
clone_size: once; j_call: TRBJ2-3; d_call: TRBD2; v_call: TRBV5-1; cdr3_aa: CASSVPSGVDTQYF; cdr3_nt: TGCGCCAGCAGCGTGCCTAGCGGGGTAGATACGCAGTATTTT
clone_size: NA; j_call: TRBJ2-2; d_call: NA; v_call: TRBV6-4; cdr3_aa: CASSDRESGELFF; cdr3_nt: TGTGCCAGCAGTGACAGGGAGAGCGGGGAGCTGTTTTTT
clone_size: NA; j_call: TRBJ2-1; d_call: TRBD2; v_call: TRBV6-6; cdr3_aa: CASSGGIAGSWDEQFF; cdr3_nt: TGTGCCAGCAGTGGGGGGATAGCGGGGTCCTGGGATGAGCAGTTCTTC
clone_size: NA; j_call: TRBJ2-3; d_call: NA; v_call: TRBV19; cdr3_aa: CATHPEFSGTDTQYF; cdr3_nt: TGTGCCACTCATCCCGAGTTTTCGGGCACAGATACGCAGTATTTT